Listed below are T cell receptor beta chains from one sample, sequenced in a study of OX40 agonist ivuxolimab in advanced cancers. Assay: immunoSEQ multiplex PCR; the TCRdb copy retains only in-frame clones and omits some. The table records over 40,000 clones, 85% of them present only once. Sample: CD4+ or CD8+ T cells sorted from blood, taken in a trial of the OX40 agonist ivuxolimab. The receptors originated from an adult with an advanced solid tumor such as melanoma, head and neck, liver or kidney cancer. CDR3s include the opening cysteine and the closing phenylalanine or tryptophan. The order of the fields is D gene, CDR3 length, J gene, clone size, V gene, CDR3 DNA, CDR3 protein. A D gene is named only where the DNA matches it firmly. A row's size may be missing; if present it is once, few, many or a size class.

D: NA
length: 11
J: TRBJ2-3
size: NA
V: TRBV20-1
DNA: TGCAGCCCCCTAACCACAGATACGCAGTATTTT
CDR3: CSPLTTDTQYF

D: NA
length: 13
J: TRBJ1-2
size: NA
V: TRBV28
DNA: TGTGCCAGCAGTTCAGGTGTGTGGGATGGCTACACCTTC
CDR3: CASSSGVWDGYTF

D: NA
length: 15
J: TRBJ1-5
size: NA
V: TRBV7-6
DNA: TGTGCCAGCAGCTTAGGCTACAGAAGCAATCAGCCCCAGCATTTT
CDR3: CASSLGYRSNQPQHF

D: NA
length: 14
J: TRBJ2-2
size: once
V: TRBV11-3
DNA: TGTGCCAGCAGCACCCCTCTAGTCACCGGGGAGCTGTTTTTT
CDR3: CASSTPLVTGELFF

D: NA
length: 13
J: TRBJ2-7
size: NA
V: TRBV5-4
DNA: TGTGCCAGCAGCTTCGGGATCAGCTACGAGCAGTACTTC
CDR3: CASSFGISYEQYF

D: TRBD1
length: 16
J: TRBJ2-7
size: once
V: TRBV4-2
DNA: TGTGCCAGCAGCCAAGACGGGACAGGGGGAGTTTACGAGCAGTACTTC
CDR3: CASSQDGTGGVYEQYF

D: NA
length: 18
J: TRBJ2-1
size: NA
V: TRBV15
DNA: TGTGCCACCAGCAGAGATCAAGGTACGGACTTCTCCTACAATGAGCAGTTCTTC
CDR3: CATSRDQGTDFSYNEQFF

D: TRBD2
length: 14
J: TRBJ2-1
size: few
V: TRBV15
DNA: TGTGCCACCGCCCAACTAGCGGGAGGGCAAGAGCAGTTCTTC
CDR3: CATAQLAGGQEQFF

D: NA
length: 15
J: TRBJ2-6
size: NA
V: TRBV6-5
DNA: TGTGCCAGCAGGACAGGTTCATCTGGGGCCAACGTCCTGACTTTC
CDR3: CASRTGSSGANVLTF

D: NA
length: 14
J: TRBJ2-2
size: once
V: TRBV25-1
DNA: TGTGCCAGCAGGACGACAGGGAACACCGGGGAGCTGTTTTTT
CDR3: CASRTTGNTGELFF

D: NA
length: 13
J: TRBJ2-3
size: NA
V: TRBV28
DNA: TGTGCCAGCAGCTACGGGGGCGCAGATACGCAGTATTTT
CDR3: CASSYGGADTQYF

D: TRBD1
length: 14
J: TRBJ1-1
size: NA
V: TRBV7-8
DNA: TGTGCCAGCACCCCGAGGGCGACAGGGAATGAAGCTTTCTTT
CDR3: CASTPRATGNEAFF

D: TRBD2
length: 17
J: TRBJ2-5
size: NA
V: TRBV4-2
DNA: TGTGCCAGCAGCCAAGATGGAACGAGCGGGGTTAGGGAGACCCAGTACTTC
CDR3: CASSQDGTSGVRETQYF

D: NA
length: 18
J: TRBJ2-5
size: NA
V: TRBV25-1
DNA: TGTGCCAGCAGCCGGGGGGCTAGCTATCAACTCTTCGGGGAGACCCAGTACTTC
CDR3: CASSRGASYQLFGETQYF

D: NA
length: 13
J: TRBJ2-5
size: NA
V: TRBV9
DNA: TGTGCCAGCAGCGTAGAGGAGGGGAAGACCCAGTACTTC
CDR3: CASSVEEGKTQYF

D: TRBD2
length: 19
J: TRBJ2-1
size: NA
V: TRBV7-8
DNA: TGTGCCAGCAGCTCGAGGACTAGCGGGAGATTGTATCCCTACAATGAGCAGTTCTTC
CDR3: CASSSRTSGRLYPYNEQFF

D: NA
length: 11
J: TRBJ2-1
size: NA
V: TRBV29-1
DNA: TGCAGCGTTGAGGAGCCAAAGTGGCAGTTCTTC
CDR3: CSVEEPKWQFF

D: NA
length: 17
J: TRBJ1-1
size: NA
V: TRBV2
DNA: TGTGCCAGCAGTTTCGACCGGGGACACGCAATGAACACTGAAGCTTTCTTT
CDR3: CASSFDRGHAMNTEAFF

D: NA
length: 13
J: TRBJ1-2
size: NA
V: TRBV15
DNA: TGTGCCACCAGCAGAGGGGGGGCCTATGGCTACACCTTC
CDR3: CATSRGGAYGYTF

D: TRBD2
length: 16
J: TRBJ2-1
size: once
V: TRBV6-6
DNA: TGTGCCAGCAGTTACCCACCCTGGACTAGCTACAATGAGCAGTTCTTC
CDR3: CASSYPPWTSYNEQFF

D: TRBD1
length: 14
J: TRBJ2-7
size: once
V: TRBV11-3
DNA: TGTGCCAGCAGCTGGTGGGACAGGGGGGACGAGCAGTACTTC
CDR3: CASSWWDRGDEQYF

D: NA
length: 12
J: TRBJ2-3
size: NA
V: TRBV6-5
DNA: TGTGCCAGCCGGAGGGCCGGGGATACGCAGTATTTT
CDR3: CASRRAGDTQYF

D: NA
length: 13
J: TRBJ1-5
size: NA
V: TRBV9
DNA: TGTGCCAGCAGCGTAGGGAGGGATCAGCCCCAGCATTTT
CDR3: CASSVGRDQPQHF

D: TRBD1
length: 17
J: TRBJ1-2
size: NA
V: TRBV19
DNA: TGTGCCAGTAGTCCTCGTCCCGCCGGGACAGTTTCCTTCGGCTACACCTTC
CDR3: CASSPRPAGTVSFGYTF

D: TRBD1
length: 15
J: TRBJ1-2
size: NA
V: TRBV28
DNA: TGTGCCAGCAGGTTGACAGGGGAACAGTACTATGGCTACACCTTC
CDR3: CASRLTGEQYYGYTF

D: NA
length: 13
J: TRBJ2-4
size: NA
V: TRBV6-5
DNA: TGTGCCAGCAGTTACCTGGGTGCAAACATTCAGTACTTC
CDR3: CASSYLGANIQYF

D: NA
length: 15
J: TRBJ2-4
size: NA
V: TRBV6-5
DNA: TGTGCCAGCAGTTTTAGGACGAAAACCAAAAACATTCAGTACTTC
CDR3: CASSFRTKTKNIQYF

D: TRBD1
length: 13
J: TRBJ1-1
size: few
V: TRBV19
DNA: TGTGCCAGTAGCCCACAGGGGACGGATGAAGCTTTCTTT
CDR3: CASSPQGTDEAFF

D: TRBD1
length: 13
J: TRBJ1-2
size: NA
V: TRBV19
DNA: TGTGCCAGTAGCAGACAGGGGGTAGCCGGCTACACCTTC
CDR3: CASSRQGVAGYTF

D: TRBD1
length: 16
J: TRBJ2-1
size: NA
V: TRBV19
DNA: TGTGCCAGTAGTCCCGGGACAGGGGGCCAAACATGGGAGCAGTTCTTC
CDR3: CASSPGTGGQTWEQFF

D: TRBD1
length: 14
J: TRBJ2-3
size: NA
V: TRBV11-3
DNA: TGTGCCAGCAGATCTACAGGGGGCACAGATACGCAGTATTTT
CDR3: CASRSTGGTDTQYF

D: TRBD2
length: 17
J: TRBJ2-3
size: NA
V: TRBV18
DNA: TGTGCCAGCTCACCACCATTTACTAGCGGGAGGGCTGGTACGCAGTATTTT
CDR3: CASSPPFTSGRAGTQYF

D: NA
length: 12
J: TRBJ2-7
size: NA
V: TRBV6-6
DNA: TGTGCCAGCAGGAGGCGGAGCGACGAGCAGTACTTC
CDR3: CASRRRSDEQYF